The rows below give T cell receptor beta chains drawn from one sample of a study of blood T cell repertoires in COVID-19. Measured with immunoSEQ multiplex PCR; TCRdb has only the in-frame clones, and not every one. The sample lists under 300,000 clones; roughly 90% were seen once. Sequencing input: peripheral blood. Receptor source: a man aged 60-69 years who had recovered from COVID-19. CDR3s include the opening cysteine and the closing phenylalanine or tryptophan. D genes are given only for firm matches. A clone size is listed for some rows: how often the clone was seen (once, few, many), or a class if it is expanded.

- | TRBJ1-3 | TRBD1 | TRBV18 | TGTGCCAGCTCACCAACCAGGGGGCAGAACACCATATATTTT | CASSPTRGQNTIYF
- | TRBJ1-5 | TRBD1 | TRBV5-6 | TGTGCCAGCAGCTTGGCCGCAGGGGGCTTTGTAAAGCCCCAGCATTTT | CASSLAAGGFVKPQHF
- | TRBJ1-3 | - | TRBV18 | TGTGCCAGCTCACCAAACCCTACAGGGTCTGGAAACACCATATATTTT | CASSPNPTGSGNTIYF
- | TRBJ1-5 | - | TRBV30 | TGTGCCTGGAGTGTCGACAGTAATCAGCCCCAGCATTTT | CAWSVDSNQPQHF
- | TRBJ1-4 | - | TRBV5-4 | TGTGCCAGCAGCTTGGGACAGACGGCAACTAATGAAAAACTGTTTTTT | CASSLGQTATNEKLFF
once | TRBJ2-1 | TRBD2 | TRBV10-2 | TGCGCCAGCAGTGAGCCGGGACTAGGGGACAATGAGCAGTTCTTC | CASSEPGLGDNEQFF
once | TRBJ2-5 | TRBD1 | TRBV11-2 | TGTGCCAGCAGCTTTAGGGGGCCGGTGCGGGAGACCCAGTACTTC | CASSFRGPVRETQYF
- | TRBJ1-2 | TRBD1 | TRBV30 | TGTGCCTGCCAGACAGGGTACATCTACGGCTACACCTTC | CACQTGYIYGYTF
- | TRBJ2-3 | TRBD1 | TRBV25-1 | TGTGCCAGCAGTGTTGGGACAGGGGGCACAGATACGCAGTATTTT | CASSVGTGGTDTQYF
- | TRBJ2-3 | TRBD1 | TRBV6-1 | TGTGCCAGCAGTGACGGGGACAGGGGAACCAGCACAGATACGCAGTATTTT | CASSDGDRGTSTDTQYF
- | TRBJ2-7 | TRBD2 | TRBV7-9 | TGTGCCAGCAGCTTAGGCGGGGGCTCCTACGAGCAGTACTTC | CASSLGGGSYEQYF
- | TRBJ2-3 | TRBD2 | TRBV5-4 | TGTGCCAGCAGCTCCTCTGGCGGGGGGTGGGGAGATACGCAGTATTTT | CASSSSGGGWGDTQYF
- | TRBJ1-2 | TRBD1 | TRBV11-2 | TGTGCCAGCAGCTTAGGACAGGGCTATGGCTACACCTTC | CASSLGQGYGYTF
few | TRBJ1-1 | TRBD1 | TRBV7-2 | TGTGCCAGCAGGGACAGGAACATGAACACTGAAGCTTTCTTT | CASRDRNMNTEAFF
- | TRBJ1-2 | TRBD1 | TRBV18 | TGTGCCAGCTCACCACAACGGACAGGTCCGGGGGACTATGGCTACACCTTC | CASSPQRTGPGDYGYTF
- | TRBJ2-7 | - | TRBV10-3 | TGTGCCATCAGTGCCTTTAGCTACGACGAGCAGTACTTC | CAISAFSYDEQYF
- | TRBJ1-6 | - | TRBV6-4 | TGTGCCAGCAGTGACGCGGGGGAAAATTCACCCCTCCACTTT | CASSDAGENSPLHF
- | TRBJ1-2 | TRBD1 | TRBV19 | TGTGCCAGTAGTAGGGACAGGGGATGGGGCTACACCTTC | CASSRDRGWGYTF
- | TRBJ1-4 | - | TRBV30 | TGTGCCTGGAGTGTGAGCACAGCTGAAAAACTGTTTTTT | CAWSVSTAEKLFF
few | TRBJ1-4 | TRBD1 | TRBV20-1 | TGCAGTGCTAGTAAGACAGGGGGAAAACTGTTTTTT | CSASKTGGKLFF
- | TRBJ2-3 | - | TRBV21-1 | TGTGCCAGCAGCGCGGGACTAGCGGGGGAAACAGATACGCAGTATTTT | CASSAGLAGETDTQYF
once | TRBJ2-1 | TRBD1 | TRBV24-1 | TGTGCCACCAGTGATTGGAAGGGGGCGTTTGAGCAGTTCTTC | CATSDWKGAFEQFF
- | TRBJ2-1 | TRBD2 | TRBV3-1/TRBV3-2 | TGTGCCAGCAGCCCCACCGGCGGGGGGTGGTACAATGAGCAGTTCTTC | CASSPTGGGWYNEQFF